This TCR beta chain was recovered during a study of blood T cell repertoires in COVID-19. At the level of the study: Whether acute or convalescent, the COVID-19 samples came from the United States, Italy and Spain.

Repertoires were generated with immunoSEQ multiplex PCR, while TCRdb's copy carries only in-frame clones and drops some. The sample lists nearly 350,000 clones; about four fifths were seen once. The germline V and J ends were trimmed by 5 bases and 2 bases, with 15 bases remaining between them. Germline assignment: CDR1 LNHDA and CDR2 SQIVND (reference sequence). This CDR3 contains 15 residues. The specimen was peripheral blood. This chain links TRBV19 with TRBJ2-5; D is perhaps TRBD2 (6 bases). The clonotype was recovered from a man younger than 45 with active or convalescent COVID-19. The CDR3 region is CASSFPGRGQETQYF. DNA of the CDR3: TGTGCCAGTAGTTTTCCGGGACGGGGGCAAGAGACCCAGTACTTC.